The 20 T cell receptor beta chains below all came from one sample that was sequenced in a study of shared clonotypes between healthy human individuals. Using immunoSEQ multiplex PCR, the repertoire was profiled, and TCRdb retains in-frame clones only, with some absent. The sample lists 2,500,000 or so clones, roughly 92% occurring once. The sequencing sample was made of naive CD4+ T cells sorted from blood. Sample subset: CD45RA+ positively selected. The receptors come from a man between 18 and 35 years old in good health.

The chain combines TRBV30 with TRBJ2-7; D perhaps matches TRBD1 (5 bases). The V and J ends lost 2 bases and 4 bases respectively, with 12 bases between them. This CDR3 contains 13 residues. From germline, CDR1 is GTSNPN and CDR2 SVGIG (reference sequence). CDR3 loop: CAWSFGQQYEQYF. The CDR3 DNA sequence: TGTGCCTGGAGTTTCGGACAACAATACGAGCAGTACTTC.

The chain recombines TRBV27 with TRBJ2-1, with 8 bases identical to TRBD2. The CDR3 is 19 residues long. Germline lookup yields CDR1 MNHEY and CDR2 SMNVEV (reference sequence). Trimming at V came to 4 bases and at J to 0 bases, leaving 14 bases not matched to a gene. The CDR3 protein is CASSSPGLVFPSSYNEQFF. CDR3 sequence (DNA): TGTGCCAGCAGTTCACCGGGACTAGTATTTCCCAGCTCCTACAATGAGCAGTTCTTC.

This clone appeared once. This chain links TRBV15 with TRBJ1-4, with 9 bases that match TRBD1. CDR3 length: 16 amino acids. The trim removed 2 bases at V and 7 bases at J, leaving 8 bases unmatched. CDR1 and CDR2 from the germline V gene are LNHNV and YYDKDF (reference sequence). Here the CDR3 reads CATSRPMTGGGEKLFF. CDR3 sequence (DNA): TGTGCCACCAGCAGACCAATGACAGGGGGAGGTGAAAAACTGTTTTTT. Together with reference TRBV15 and TRBJ1-4, the CDR3 gives the full variable domain: DAMVIQNPRYQVTQFGKPVTLSCSQTLNHNVMYWYQQKSSQAPKLLFHYYDKDFNNEADTPDNFQSRRPNTSFCFLDIRSPGLGDTAMYLCATSRPMTGGGEKLFFGSGTQLSVL.

The CDR3 DNA sequence: TGTGCCAGCAGCCCAGCAGGGGCGGTTGGAAACACCATATATTTT. Translated, it gives CASSPAGAVGNTIYF. The V and J genes are TRBV7-2 and TRBJ1-3; TRBD1 is a possible D gene (6 bases). The CDR3 covers 15 residues. From germline, CDR1 is SGHTA and CDR2 FQGNSA. Trimming removed 5 bases at V and 3 bases at J, with 14 bases between.

This clone was seen more than once but under ten times. The V gene is TRBV6-1, the J gene TRBJ1-5; tentative D call: TRBD1 (5 bases). Germline values: CDR1 MNHNS, CDR2 SASEGT. Trimming took off 8 bases at V and 4 bases at J, with 12 bases between the two ends. CDR3 length equals 13 residues. The CDR3 is CASGGTANQPQHF. Written as DNA, the CDR3 is TGTGCCAGCGGCGGGACGGCGAATCAGCCCCAGCATTTT.

The chain employs TRBV10-3 and TRBJ2-1, with no clear D. The ends were cut back, 6 bases at V and 0 bases at J, with 9 bases in the middle. Germline-derived CDR1 and CDR2 are ENHRY and SYGVKD. This CDR3 spans 14 amino acids. Written as DNA, the CDR3 is TGTGCCATCAGCGGGTGGAGCTCCTACAATGAGCAGTTCTTC. Amino acid sequence: CAISGWSSYNEQFF.

A note on this clone: The same CDR3 can be traced to other DNA sequences in this sample. This chain uses TRBV5-1 with TRBJ2-7, with 11 nucleotides matching TRBD1. CDR3 length: 14 residues. Trimming at V came to 5 bases and at J to 2 bases, leaving 3 bases not matched to a gene. The germline CDR1 and CDR2 sequences are SGHRS and YFSETQ. The chain's CDR3 is CASRRGQGAYEQYF. CDR3 nucleotide sequence: TGCGCCAGCAGGAGGGGACAGGGGGCCTACGAGCAGTACTTC.

CDR3 nucleotide sequence: TGCGCCAGCAGCCAAAAACCCCTCCGGGGTTACGAGCAGTACTTC. This translates into CASSQKPLRGYEQYF. The chain couples TRBV4-1 to TRBJ2-7; possibly TRBD2 for D (5 bases). CDR3 length: 15 residues. The V gene lost 2 bases and the J gene lost 4 bases, with 15 bases spanning the gap. The V gene's germline CDR1 is MGHRA and CDR2 YSYEKL.

This clone has only one observation. The same CDR3 can be traced to other DNA sequences in this sample. The rearrangement uses TRBV5-1 and TRBJ2-3; D uncertain. The CDR3 is 14 residues long. Germline CDR1 SGHRS, CDR2 YFSETQ. The V and J ends lost 0 bases and 2 bases respectively, with 7 bases between them. The chain's CDR3 is CASSLVGFTDTQYF. As DNA, the CDR3 is TGCGCCAGCAGCTTGGTAGGGTTCACAGATACGCAGTATTTT.

On this clone itself: Other DNA sequences within the sample encode an identical CDR3. The rearrangement uses TRBV5-1 and TRBJ2-2; D is uncertain. V gave up 4 bases and J gave up 2 bases, with 3 bases separating them. CDR3 length: 12 residues. In germline, CDR1 is SGHRS, CDR2 YFSETQ. The CDR3 DNA is TGCGCCAGCAGCCCTAACACCGGGGAGCTGTTTTTT. It specifies CASSPNTGELFF.

The chain employs TRBV18 and TRBJ1-2; 7 bases fit TRBD1. Trimming at V came to 2 bases and at J to 5 bases, leaving 2 bases not matched to a gene. Germline CDR1 and CDR2: KGHSH and LQKENI. The CDR3 has 13 residues. The CDR3 loop is CASSPSQGYGYTF. In nucleotides, the CDR3 is TGTGCCAGCTCACCATCACAGGGGTATGGCTACACCTTC.

A word on this clone: Relative to the germline gene, one junction end is altered; a read error may explain this. CDR3 bases: TGTGCCAGCAGTTTACCGGGACAGGGGGCACGATTC. It is translated as CASSLPGQGARF. The rearrangement links TRBV28 to TRBJ2-7; 12 bases fit TRBD1. The germline gives CDR1 MDHEN, CDR2 SYDVKM. This CDR3 has 12 amino acids.

This sequence joins TRBV28 and TRBJ2-3, with TRBD2 matching 7 bases. The CDR3 is 15 residues long. Germline lookup yields CDR1 MDHEN and CDR2 SYDVKM. V was clipped by 2 bases and J by 1 base; unmatched bases: 3. The CDR3 is CASSLGGGGTDTQYF. The DNA of the CDR3 is TGTGCCAGCAGTTTAGGGGGAGGGGGCACAGATACGCAGTATTTT.

The rearrangement joins TRBV5-4 to TRBJ1-2; the D gene is possibly TRBD1 (5 bases). Trimming shortened V by 0 bases and J by 8 bases, and 17 bases separated the two germline ends. The CDR3 sequence is 15 residues long. Germline-derived CDR1 and CDR2 are SGHNT and YYREEE (reference sequence). In nucleotides, the CDR3 is TGTGCCAGCAGCTTGGTCGAGGGACGTTCAGGCGGCTACACCTTC. Translating gives CASSLVEGRSGGYTF.

V and J are TRBV6-6 and TRBJ1-4; possibly TRBD1 for D (6 bases). V lost 6 bases, J lost 0 bases, and 11 bases lay in between. This CDR3 has 15 amino acids. Germline CDR1 reads MNHNY; CDR2 reads SVGAGI (reference sequence). The CDR3 is CASSRTGTTNEKLFF. CDR3 bases: TGTGCCAGCAGCCGCACAGGGACAACTAATGAAAAACTGTTTTTT.

This chain connects TRBV30 to TRBJ2-3; D call uncertain. Germline V gene data show CDR1 as GTSNPN and CDR2 as SVGIG (reference sequence). The CDR3 is 14 residues long. V gave up 4 bases and J gave up 5 bases, with 16 bases separating them. CDR3 nucleotide sequence: TGTGCCTGGATTCAGGAGCCCTCCGGAGATACGCAGTATTTT. This gives the protein CAWIQEPSGDTQYF.

The chain joins TRBV5-4 to TRBJ2-5, with 11 nucleotides matching TRBD1. CDR3 size: 16 residues. Germline assignment: CDR1 SGHNT and CDR2 YYREEE (reference sequence). The ends lost 5 bases at V and 5 bases at J; junction bases unmatched: 11. The CDR3 nucleotides read TGTGCCAGCAGTGCGGACAGGGGGCGCATTTCGGAGACCCAGTACTTC. Translated: CASSADRGRISETQYF.

The chain carries TRBV7-9 and TRBJ2-1; D possibly corresponds to TRBD2 (6 bases). Trimming removed 4 bases from V and 2 bases from J, with 12 bases in between. The CDR3 sequence is 15 residues long. Per the germline V gene, CDR1 is SEHNR and CDR2 is FQNEAQ (reference sequence). This CDR3 reads CASSSWGGTYNEQFF. The CDR3 nucleotides read TGTGCCAGCAGCTCCTGGGGCGGGACCTACAATGAGCAGTTCTTC. The entire variable domain, with the rest obtained from reference TRBV7-9 and TRBJ2-1, is as follows: DTGVSQNPRHKITKRGQNVTFRCDPISEHNRLYWYRQTLGQGPEFLTYFQNEAQLEKSRLLSDRFSAERPKGSFSTLEIQRTEQGDSAMYLCASSSWGGTYNEQFFGPGTRLTVL.

The J gene is TRBJ2-1, the V gene TRBV2; 11 bases match TRBD2. Germline values: CDR1 SNHLY, CDR2 FYNNEI. V lost 1 base and J lost 7; bases outside the gene matches: 9. The CDR3 is 17 amino acids. The CDR3 sequence: CASSEETSGSWGNEQFF. CDR3 nucleotide sequence: TGTGCCAGCAGTGAAGAAACTAGCGGGAGTTGGGGAAATGAGCAGTTCTTC.

The chain combines TRBV5-1 with TRBJ2-2; 8 bases are a match to TRBD1. This CDR3 is built from 13 residues. V lost 5 bases to trimming and J lost 4 bases; unmatched junction nucleotides: 1. Germline lookup yields CDR1 SGHRS and CDR2 YFSETQ. The CDR3 DNA reads as TGCGCCAGCAGGACAGGGGTCACCGGGGAGCTGTTTTTT. Amino acid sequence: CASRTGVTGELFF. Full variable domain (outside the CDR3, taken from reference TRBV5-1 and TRBJ2-2): KAGVTQTPRYLIKTRGQQVTLSCSPISGHRSVSWYQQTPGQGLQFLFEYFSETQRNKGNFPGRFSGRQFSNSRSEMNVSTLELGDSALYLCASRTGVTGELFFGEGSRLTVL.